Listed below are T cell receptor beta chains from one sample, sequenced in a study of shared clonotypes between healthy human individuals. The method was immunoSEQ multiplex PCR; TCRdb's version includes in-frame clones alone and lacks a portion of them. The table records over 700,000 clones, 55% to 80% of them present only once. The specimen sequenced was memory CD4+ T cells sorted from blood. The receptor source for this set is a woman younger than 45 in good health. CDR3s include the opening cysteine and the closing phenylalanine or tryptophan. Fields, in order: clone size, J gene, V gene, D gene, CDR3 length, CDR3 DNA, CDR3 protein. The D gene is left open where the match is weak. Rows give clone size only sometimes, using once, few, many, or a class for an expanded clone.

clone size: -
J gene: TRBJ1-2
V gene: TRBV5-4
D gene: -
CDR3 length: 16
CDR3 DNA: TGTGCCAGCAGCCAAGAGCAGGACGGAGAAGGCTATGGCTACACCTTC
CDR3 protein: CASSQEQDGEGYGYTF

clone size: -
J gene: TRBJ2-2
V gene: TRBV7-6
D gene: -
CDR3 length: 15
CDR3 DNA: TGTGCCAGCAGCTTATATGGGCCGGACACCGGGGAGCTGTTTTTT
CDR3 protein: CASSLYGPDTGELFF

clone size: -
J gene: TRBJ1-1
V gene: TRBV5-6
D gene: TRBD1
CDR3 length: 16
CDR3 DNA: TGTGCCAGCATGGGCAGGGGGCGTTTGGGTCACACTGAAGCTTTCTTT
CDR3 protein: CASMGRGRLGHTEAFF

clone size: -
J gene: TRBJ1-2
V gene: TRBV7-2
D gene: -
CDR3 length: 11
CDR3 DNA: TGTGCCAGCAGCCCCGGGGTCGGCTACACCTTC
CDR3 protein: CASSPGVGYTF

clone size: -
J gene: TRBJ2-1
V gene: TRBV5-1
D gene: -
CDR3 length: 14
CDR3 DNA: TGCGCCAGCAAATTGGAAGGTGGCTACAATGAGCAGTTCTTC
CDR3 protein: CASKLEGGYNEQFF

clone size: -
J gene: TRBJ1-5
V gene: TRBV18
D gene: TRBD1
CDR3 length: 15
CDR3 DNA: TGTGCCAGCTCACCAACAGGGGGCTTCAATCAGCCCCAGCATTTT
CDR3 protein: CASSPTGGFNQPQHF

clone size: -
J gene: TRBJ1-5
V gene: TRBV21-1
D gene: -
CDR3 length: 15
CDR3 DNA: TGTGCCAGCAGCCCCGGGACAGGGGGCGGTCAGCCCCAGCATTTT
CDR3 protein: CASSPGTGGGQPQHF

clone size: -
J gene: TRBJ2-7
V gene: TRBV10-1
D gene: TRBD1
CDR3 length: 13
CDR3 DNA: TGCGCCAGCAGTGACGGACAGGGGGTTGAGCAGTACTTC
CDR3 protein: CASSDGQGVEQYF

clone size: -
J gene: TRBJ1-2
V gene: TRBV5-8
D gene: TRBD1
CDR3 length: 19
CDR3 DNA: TGTGCCAGCAGCCAAGATCGACGTGACAGGGGTTTTTCCAACTATGGCTACACCTTC
CDR3 protein: CASSQDRRDRGFSNYGYTF

clone size: -
J gene: TRBJ1-2
V gene: TRBV7-8
D gene: -
CDR3 length: 12
CDR3 DNA: TGTGCCAGCAGGGAGAATACCTATGGCTACACCTTC
CDR3 protein: CASRENTYGYTF

clone size: -
J gene: TRBJ1-3
V gene: TRBV6-5
D gene: TRBD1
CDR3 length: 15
CDR3 DNA: TGTGCCAGCAGTAGGACAGGGACAGTTGGAAACACCATATATTTT
CDR3 protein: CASSRTGTVGNTIYF

clone size: -
J gene: TRBJ2-5
V gene: TRBV7-8
D gene: TRBD2
CDR3 length: 18
CDR3 DNA: TGTGCCAGCAGCCCCTACTTTAGCGGGGTGACCCTCCAAGAGACCCAGTACTTC
CDR3 protein: CASSPYFSGVTLQETQYF

clone size: -
J gene: TRBJ2-7
V gene: TRBV5-6
D gene: -
CDR3 length: 13
CDR3 DNA: TGTGCCAGCAGCTTGTTAGATTCCTACGAGCAGTACTTC
CDR3 protein: CASSLLDSYEQYF

clone size: -
J gene: TRBJ1-5
V gene: TRBV21-1
D gene: -
CDR3 length: 16
CDR3 DNA: TGTGCCAGCAGCATACTAGGGTTTTATAGCAATCAGCCCCAGCATTTT
CDR3 protein: CASSILGFYSNQPQHF

clone size: -
J gene: TRBJ2-1
V gene: TRBV7-9
D gene: -
CDR3 length: 16
CDR3 DNA: TGTGCCAGCAGCCTACAGCCGGCTAGCGCTGGCTATGAGCAGTTCTTC
CDR3 protein: CASSLQPASAGYEQFF

clone size: -
J gene: TRBJ2-7
V gene: TRBV4-1
D gene: -
CDR3 length: 16
CDR3 DNA: TGCGCCAGCAGTCCAAGGTTGCAGGGGGGGTCCTACGAGCAGTACTTC
CDR3 protein: CASSPRLQGGSYEQYF

clone size: -
J gene: TRBJ2-7
V gene: TRBV7-9
D gene: TRBD1
CDR3 length: 14
CDR3 DNA: TGTGCCAGCAGCCAGGACAGGGGGCCTTACGAGCAGTACTTC
CDR3 protein: CASSQDRGPYEQYF

clone size: -
J gene: TRBJ1-2
V gene: TRBV7-9
D gene: -
CDR3 length: 13
CDR3 DNA: TGTGCCAGCAGCAGCCCGGGGGATTATGGCTACACCTTC
CDR3 protein: CASSSPGDYGYTF

clone size: -
J gene: TRBJ2-7
V gene: TRBV6-1
D gene: TRBD2
CDR3 length: 14
CDR3 DNA: TGTGCCAGCAGTGAATGGGGGGGGAGCTACGAGCAGTACTTC
CDR3 protein: CASSEWGGSYEQYF

clone size: -
J gene: TRBJ1-1
V gene: TRBV5-4
D gene: -
CDR3 length: 13
CDR3 DNA: TGTGCCAGCAGCTCGGTGGTAGGCACTGAAGCTTTCTTT
CDR3 protein: CASSSVVGTEAFF

clone size: -
J gene: TRBJ2-5
V gene: TRBV4-2
D gene: -
CDR3 length: 15
CDR3 DNA: TGTGCCAGCAGCCAAACCCCCGGCGGACAAGAGACCCAGTACTTC
CDR3 protein: CASSQTPGGQETQYF

clone size: few
J gene: TRBJ2-7
V gene: TRBV2
D gene: -
CDR3 length: 12
CDR3 DNA: TGTGCCAGCAGTGAACGGCGTTACGAGCAGTACTTC
CDR3 protein: CASSERRYEQYF

clone size: -
J gene: TRBJ1-4
V gene: TRBV4-1
D gene: -
CDR3 length: 16
CDR3 DNA: TGCGCCAGCAGCCAAGTTCGGGGGGATAGGGGTGAAAAACTGTTTTTT
CDR3 protein: CASSQVRGDRGEKLFF

clone size: -
J gene: TRBJ2-5
V gene: TRBV13
D gene: TRBD2
CDR3 length: 15
CDR3 DNA: TGTGCCAGCAGCAGCAGACTAGCGGGAAGAGAGACCCAGTACTTC
CDR3 protein: CASSSRLAGRETQYF

clone size: -
J gene: TRBJ2-5
V gene: TRBV28
D gene: TRBD2
CDR3 length: 15
CDR3 DNA: TGTGCCAGCAGTTCCCGACTAGCGGGAAGGGAGACCCAGTACTTC
CDR3 protein: CASSSRLAGRETQYF

clone size: -
J gene: TRBJ2-7
V gene: TRBV5-1
D gene: -
CDR3 length: 14
CDR3 DNA: TGCGCCAGCAGCTTGGCACAGGCCAGCTACGAGCAGTACTTC
CDR3 protein: CASSLAQASYEQYF

clone size: -
J gene: TRBJ2-1
V gene: TRBV11-2
D gene: TRBD2
CDR3 length: 15
CDR3 DNA: TGTGCCAGCAGAGCACTAGCGGGATTAGGCAATGAGCAGTTCTTC
CDR3 protein: CASRALAGLGNEQFF

clone size: -
J gene: TRBJ2-7
V gene: TRBV27
D gene: -
CDR3 length: 13
CDR3 DNA: TGTGCCAGCCGGGACCGCGGGCTCTACGAGCAGTACTTC
CDR3 protein: CASRDRGLYEQYF

clone size: few
J gene: TRBJ1-4
V gene: TRBV5-4
D gene: -
CDR3 length: 14
CDR3 DNA: TGTGCCAGCAGCTTGGGGGGGATTGGAGAAAAACTGTTTTTT
CDR3 protein: CASSLGGIGEKLFF

clone size: -
J gene: TRBJ2-1
V gene: TRBV7-9
D gene: TRBD1
CDR3 length: 16
CDR3 DNA: TGTGCCAGCAGCCCTGGACAGGCAAGCGGCTACAATGAGCAGTTCTTC
CDR3 protein: CASSPGQASGYNEQFF